One TCR beta chain is described in this entry. CDR1 is SGDLS, CDR2 YYNGEE, per germline. The V segment lost 3 bases and the J segment 4 bases; nucleotides outside the gene matches: 9. This CDR3 contains 16 residues. These data come from a study of blood T cell repertoires in COVID-19. In the study overall: The study drew acute and convalescent COVID-19 samples from the United States, Italy and Spain. Nucleic acid was either cDNA or gDNA, and it came from T cells, B-cell-depleted T cells, or PBMCs.

In the authors' workflow: Estimates of nucleated cell counts were drawn from the amplification of reference gene primers. The table came from immunoSEQ multiplex PCR; TCRdb's copy has only in-frame clones and leaves some out. The V and J calls and clone size were taken over from that table, and D and trimming were inferred from the DNA. The sample contains over 85,000 clones, around 84% of which appear only once. The specimen sequenced was peripheral blood. J is TRBJ1-2 and V is TRBV9, with 10 bases aligning to TRBD1. The clonotype was recovered from a man between 35 and 55 years old with acute or convalescent COVID-19. The CDR3 spells CASSDGTGDRVYGYTF. The CDR3 DNA is TGTGCCAGCAGCGACGGGACAGGGGATAGAGTCTATGGCTACACCTTC.